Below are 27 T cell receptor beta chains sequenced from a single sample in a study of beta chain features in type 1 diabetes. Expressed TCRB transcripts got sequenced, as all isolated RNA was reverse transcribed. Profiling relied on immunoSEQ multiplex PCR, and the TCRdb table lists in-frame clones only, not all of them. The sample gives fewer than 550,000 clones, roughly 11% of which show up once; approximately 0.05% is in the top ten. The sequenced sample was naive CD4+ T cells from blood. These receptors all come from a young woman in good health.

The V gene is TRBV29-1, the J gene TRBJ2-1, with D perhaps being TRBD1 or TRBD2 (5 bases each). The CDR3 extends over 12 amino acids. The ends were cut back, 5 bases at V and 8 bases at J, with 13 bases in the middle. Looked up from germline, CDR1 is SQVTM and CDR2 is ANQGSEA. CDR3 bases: TGCAGCGTTTCTAACCGGGGCGATGAGCAGTTCTTC. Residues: CSVSNRGDEQFF.

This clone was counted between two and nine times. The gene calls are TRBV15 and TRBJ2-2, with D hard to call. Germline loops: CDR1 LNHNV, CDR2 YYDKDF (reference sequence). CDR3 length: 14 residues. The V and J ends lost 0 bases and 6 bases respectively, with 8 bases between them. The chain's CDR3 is CATSRDRASGELFF. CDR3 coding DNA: TGTGCCACCAGCAGAGATAGGGCCTCCGGGGAGCTGTTTTTT.

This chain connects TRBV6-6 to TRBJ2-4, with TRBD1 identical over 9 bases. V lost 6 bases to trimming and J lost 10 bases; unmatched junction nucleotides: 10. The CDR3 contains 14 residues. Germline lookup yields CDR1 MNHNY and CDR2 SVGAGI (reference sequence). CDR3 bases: TGTGCCAGCAGACAACCGGGACAGGGAGAAATTCAGTACTTC. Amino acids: CASRQPGQGEIQYF.

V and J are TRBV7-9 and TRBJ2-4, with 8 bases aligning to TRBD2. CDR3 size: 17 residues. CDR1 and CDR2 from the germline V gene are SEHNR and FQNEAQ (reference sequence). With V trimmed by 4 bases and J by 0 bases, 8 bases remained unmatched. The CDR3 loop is CASSYTAGGRAKNIQYF. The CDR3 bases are TGTGCCAGCAGCTATACGGCGGGAGGCCGAGCCAAAAACATTCAGTACTTC.

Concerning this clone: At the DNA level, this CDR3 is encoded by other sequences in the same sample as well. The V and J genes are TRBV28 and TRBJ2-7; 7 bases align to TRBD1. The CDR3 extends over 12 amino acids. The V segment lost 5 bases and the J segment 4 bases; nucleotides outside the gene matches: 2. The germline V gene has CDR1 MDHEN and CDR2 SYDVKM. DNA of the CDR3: TGTGCCAGCAGTCCGGACAGGTACGAGCAGTACGTC. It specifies CASSPDRYEQYV.

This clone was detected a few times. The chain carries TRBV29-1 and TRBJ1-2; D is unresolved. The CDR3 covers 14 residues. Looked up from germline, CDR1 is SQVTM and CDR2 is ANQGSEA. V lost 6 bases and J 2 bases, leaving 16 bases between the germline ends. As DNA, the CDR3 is TGCAGCGTGGGAGATACTCGGTGGAACTATGGCTACACCTTC. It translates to CSVGDTRWNYGYTF. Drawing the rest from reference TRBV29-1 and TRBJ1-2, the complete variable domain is SAVISQKPSRDICQRGTSLTIQCQVDSQVTMMFWYRQQPGQSLTLIATANQGSEATYESGFVIDKFPISRPNLTFSTLTVSNMSPEDSSIYLCSVGDTRWNYGYTFGSGTRLTVV.

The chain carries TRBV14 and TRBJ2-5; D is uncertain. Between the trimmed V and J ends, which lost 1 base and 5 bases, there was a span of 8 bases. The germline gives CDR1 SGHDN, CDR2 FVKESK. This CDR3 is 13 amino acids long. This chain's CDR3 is CASSQATRETQYF. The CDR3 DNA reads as TGTGCCAGCAGCCAAGCCACAAGGGAGACCCAGTACTTC.

CDR3 bases: TGTGCCAGCAGCTTAAGGGGACTAGCGCTAACAGATACGCAGTATTTT. Translating gives CASSLRGLALTDTQYF. The gene calls are TRBV7-8 and TRBJ2-3, with TRBD2 matching over 10 bases. Germline V gene data show CDR1 as SGHVS and CDR2 as FQNEAQ. The CDR3 has 16 amino acids. Unmatched junction bases numbered 5, after V lost 2 bases and J lost 3 bases. The full variable domain, with the rest looked up from reference TRBV7-8 and TRBJ2-3, is GAGVSQSPRYKVAKRGQDVALRCDPISGHVSLFWYQQALGQGPEFLTYFQNEAQLDKSGLPSDRFFAERPEGSVSTLKIQRTQQEDSAVYLCASSLRGLALTDTQYFGPGTRLTVL.

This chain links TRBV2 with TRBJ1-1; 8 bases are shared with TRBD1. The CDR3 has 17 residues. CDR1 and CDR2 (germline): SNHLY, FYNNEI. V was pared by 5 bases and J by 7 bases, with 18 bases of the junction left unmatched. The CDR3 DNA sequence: TGTGCCAGCAGTCTACGGTTGTTGGCAGGGGGCTTTGGTGAAGCTTTCTTT. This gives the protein CASSLRLLAGGFGEAFF.

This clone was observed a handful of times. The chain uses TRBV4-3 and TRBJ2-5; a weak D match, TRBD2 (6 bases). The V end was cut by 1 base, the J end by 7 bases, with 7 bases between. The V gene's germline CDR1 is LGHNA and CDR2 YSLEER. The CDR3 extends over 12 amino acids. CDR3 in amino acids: CASSQGGGTQYF. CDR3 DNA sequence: TGCGCCAGCAGCCAAGGGGGAGGGACCCAGTACTTC.

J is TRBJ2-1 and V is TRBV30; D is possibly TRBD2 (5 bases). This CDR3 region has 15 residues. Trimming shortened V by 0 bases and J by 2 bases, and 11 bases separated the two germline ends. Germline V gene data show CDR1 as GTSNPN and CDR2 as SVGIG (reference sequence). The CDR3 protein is CAWSVTSGAYNEQFF. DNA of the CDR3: TGTGCCTGGAGTGTAACCAGCGGAGCCTACAATGAGCAGTTCTTC.

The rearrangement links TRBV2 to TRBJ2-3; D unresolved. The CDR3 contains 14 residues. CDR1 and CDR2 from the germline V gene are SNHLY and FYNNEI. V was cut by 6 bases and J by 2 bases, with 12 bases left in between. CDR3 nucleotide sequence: TGTGCCAGCAGCCGAAAGGTATTCACAGATACGCAGTATTTT. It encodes CASSRKVFTDTQYF.

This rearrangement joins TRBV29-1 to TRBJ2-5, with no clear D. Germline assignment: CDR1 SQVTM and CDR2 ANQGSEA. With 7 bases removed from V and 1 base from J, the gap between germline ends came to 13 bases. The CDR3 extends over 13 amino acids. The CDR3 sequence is CSAEKNRQETQYF. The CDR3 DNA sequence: TGCAGCGCCGAGAAGAACCGCCAAGAGACCCAGTACTTC. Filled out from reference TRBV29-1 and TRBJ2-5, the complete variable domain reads SAVISQKPSRDICQRGTSLTIQCQVDSQVTMMFWYRQQPGQSLTLIATANQGSEATYESGFVIDKFPISRPNLTFSTLTVSNMSPEDSSIYLCSAEKNRQETQYFGPGTRLLVL.

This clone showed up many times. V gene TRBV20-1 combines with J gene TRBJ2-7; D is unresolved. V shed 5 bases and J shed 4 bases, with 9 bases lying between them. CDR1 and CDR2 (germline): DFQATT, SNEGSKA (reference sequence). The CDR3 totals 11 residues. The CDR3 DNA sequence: TGCAGTGCTCTACAAGATTACGAGCAGTACGTC. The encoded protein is CSALQDYEQYV.

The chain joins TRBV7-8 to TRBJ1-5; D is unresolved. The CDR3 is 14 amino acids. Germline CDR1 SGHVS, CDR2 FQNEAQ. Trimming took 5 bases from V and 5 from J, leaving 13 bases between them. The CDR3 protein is CASSGRLGDQPQHF. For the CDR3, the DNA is TGTGCCAGCAGCGGAAGACTGGGAGATCAGCCCCAGCATTTT.

This chain's CDR3 is CASSLKTSAGAFF. DNA for the CDR3: TGTGCCAGCAGTTTAAAGACGTCAGCTGGAGCTTTCTTT. The chain has TRBV27 and TRBJ1-1, with D unclear. Trimming pared 2 bases from V and 10 bases from J, leaving 14 bases between. The germline V gene encodes CDR1 MNHEY and CDR2 SMNVEV (reference sequence). This CDR3 is 13 amino acids long.

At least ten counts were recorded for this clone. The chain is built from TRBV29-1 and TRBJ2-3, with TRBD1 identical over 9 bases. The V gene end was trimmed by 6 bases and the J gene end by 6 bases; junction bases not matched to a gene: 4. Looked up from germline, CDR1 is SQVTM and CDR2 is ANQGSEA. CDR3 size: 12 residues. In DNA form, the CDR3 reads TGCAGCGTCGCTACAGGGGGCGATACGCAGTATTTT. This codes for CSVATGGDTQYF.

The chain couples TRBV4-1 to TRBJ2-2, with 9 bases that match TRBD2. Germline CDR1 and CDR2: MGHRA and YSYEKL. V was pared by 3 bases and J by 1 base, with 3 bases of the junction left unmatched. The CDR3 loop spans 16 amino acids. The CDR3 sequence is CASSQGLAVNTGELFF. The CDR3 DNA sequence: TGCGCCAGCAGCCAGGGACTAGCAGTGAACACCGGGGAGCTGTTTTTT.

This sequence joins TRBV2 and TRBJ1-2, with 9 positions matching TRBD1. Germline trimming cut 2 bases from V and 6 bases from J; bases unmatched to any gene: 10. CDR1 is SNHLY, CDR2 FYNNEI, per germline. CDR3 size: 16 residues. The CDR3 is CASSESAGQGVDGYTF. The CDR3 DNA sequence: TGTGCCAGCAGTGAAAGCGCGGGACAGGGAGTTGATGGCTACACCTTC. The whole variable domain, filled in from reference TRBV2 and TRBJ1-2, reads EPEVTQTPSHQVTQMGQEVILRCVPISNHLYFYWYRQILGQKVEFLVSFYNNEISEKSEIFDDQFSVERPDGSNFTLKIRSTKLEDSAMYFCASSESAGQGVDGYTFGSGTRLTVV.

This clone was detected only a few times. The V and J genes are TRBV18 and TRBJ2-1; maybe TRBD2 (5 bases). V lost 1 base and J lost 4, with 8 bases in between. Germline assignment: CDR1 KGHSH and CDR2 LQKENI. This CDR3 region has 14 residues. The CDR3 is CASSPLAKYNEQFF. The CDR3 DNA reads TGTGCCAGCTCACCACTAGCGAAGTACAATGAGCAGTTCTTC.

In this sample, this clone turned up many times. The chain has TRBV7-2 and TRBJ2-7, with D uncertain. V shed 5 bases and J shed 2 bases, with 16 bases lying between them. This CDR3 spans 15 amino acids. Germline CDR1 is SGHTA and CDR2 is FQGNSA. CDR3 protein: CASSPPMWRAYEQYF. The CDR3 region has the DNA TGTGCCAGCAGCCCTCCAATGTGGCGCGCCTACGAGCAGTACTTC.

This chain's CDR3 is CSVEYPRAPDTQYF. The CDR3 DNA sequence: TGCAGCGTTGAATACCCTAGGGCCCCAGATACGCAGTATTTT. The rearrangement uses TRBV29-1 and TRBJ2-3; D remains unclear. Trimming removed 2 bases from V and 4 bases from J, with 13 bases in between. CDR1 SQVTM and CDR2 ANQGSEA come from the germline V gene. The CDR3 is 14 residues long.

This chain's CDR3 is CASSVTSGSNIQYF. The CDR3 DNA reads as TGTGCCAGCAGCGTAACTAGCGGGAGCAACATTCAGTACTTC. J is TRBJ2-4 and V is TRBV9, with 11 bases that match TRBD2. The CDR3 is made up of 14 amino acids. Germline V gene data show CDR1 as SGDLS and CDR2 as YYNGEE. Trimming cost V 1 base and J 7 bases; bases outside gene matches: 1.

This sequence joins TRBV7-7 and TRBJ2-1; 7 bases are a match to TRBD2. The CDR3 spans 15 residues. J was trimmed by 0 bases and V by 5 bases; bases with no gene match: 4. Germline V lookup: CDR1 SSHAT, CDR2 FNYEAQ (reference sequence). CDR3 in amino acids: CASSAQRDSYNEQFF. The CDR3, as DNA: TGTGCCAGCAGCGCCCAGCGGGACTCCTACAATGAGCAGTTCTTC.

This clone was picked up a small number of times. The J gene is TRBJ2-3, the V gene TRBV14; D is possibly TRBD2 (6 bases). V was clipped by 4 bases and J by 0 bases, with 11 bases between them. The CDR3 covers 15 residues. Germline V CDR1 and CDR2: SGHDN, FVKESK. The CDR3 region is CASSPRGTSTDTQYF. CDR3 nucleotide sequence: TGTGCCAGCAGCCCCCGCGGGACTAGCACAGATACGCAGTATTTT.

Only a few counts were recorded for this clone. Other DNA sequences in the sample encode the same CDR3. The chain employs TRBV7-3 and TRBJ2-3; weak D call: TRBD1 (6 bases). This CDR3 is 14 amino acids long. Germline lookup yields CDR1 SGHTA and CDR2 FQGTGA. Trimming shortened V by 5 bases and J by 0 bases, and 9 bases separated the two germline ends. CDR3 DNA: TGTGCCAGCAGCCCCAGGGGAAGCACAGATACGCAGTATTTT. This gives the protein CASSPRGSTDTQYF. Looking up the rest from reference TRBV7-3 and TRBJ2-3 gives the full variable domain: GAGVSQTPSNKVTEKGKYVELRCDPISGHTALYWYRQSLGQGPEFLIYFQGTGAADDSGLPNDRFFAVRPEGSVSTLKIQRTERGDSAVYLCASSPRGSTDTQYFGPGTRLTVL.

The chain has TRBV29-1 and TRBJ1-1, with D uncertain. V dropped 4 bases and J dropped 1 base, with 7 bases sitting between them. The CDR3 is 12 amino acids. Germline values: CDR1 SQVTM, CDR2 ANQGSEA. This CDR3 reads CSVGMGNTEAFF. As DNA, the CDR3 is TGCAGCGTTGGTATGGGGAACACTGAAGCTTTCTTT.